What follows are 11 T cell receptor beta chains derived from one specimen sequenced in a study of glioma-infiltrating T cells after dendritic cell vaccination. Time point indicated: after dendritic cell vaccination, including at tumor progression/relapse. The protocol was immunoSEQ multiplex PCR, while the TCRdb copy is restricted to in-frame clones and leaves out a portion. Counted here are roughly 87,000 clones, about four fifths occurring once; the ten biggest clones make up 6% to 7.5%. Sequencing used blood, obtained after dendritic cell vaccination. All receptors come from a human donor with glioblastoma.

The CDR3 reads CASSLFHGGNQPQHF. For the CDR3, the DNA is TGCGCCAGCAGCCTATTCCACGGTGGCAATCAGCCCCAGCATTTT. The rearrangement links TRBV4-3 to TRBJ1-5; D gene uncertain. The CDR3 loop spans 15 amino acids. V shed 4 bases and J shed 2 bases, with 12 bases lying between them. Looked up from germline, CDR1 is LGHNA and CDR2 is YSLEER.

The V and J genes are TRBV9 and TRBJ2-3, with a weak D call TRBD2 (6 bases). The CDR3 runs 14 residues. Germline CDR1 SGDLS, CDR2 YYNGEE. The germline V and J ends were trimmed by 0 bases and 3 bases, with 8 bases remaining between them. As DNA, the CDR3 is TGTGCCAGCAGCGTAGTGGGGACTACAGATACGCAGTATTTT. Translating it yields CASSVVGTTDTQYF.

The chain uses TRBV7-2 and TRBJ1-1, with D unclear. The CDR3 loop spans 15 amino acids. The germline V and J ends were trimmed by 0 bases and 4 bases, with 12 bases remaining between them. Germline assignment: CDR1 SGHTA and CDR2 FQGNSA. Here the CDR3 reads CASSLANGLGTEAFF. Here the CDR3 DNA reads TGTGCCAGCAGCTTAGCGAACGGGTTGGGCACTGAAGCTTTCTTT. Supplemented by reference TRBV7-2 and TRBJ1-1, the full variable domain reads GAGVSQSPSNKVTEKGKDVELRCDPISGHTALYWYRQSLGQGLEFLIYFQGNSAPDKSGLPSDRFSAERTGGSVSTLTIQRTQQEDSAVYLCASSLANGLGTEAFFGQGTRLTVV.

This clone was recorded once. V usage is TRBV11-2 and J usage is TRBJ1-5; D gene ambiguous. Trimming pared 0 bases from V and 10 bases from J, leaving 7 bases between. Germline-derived CDR1 and CDR2 are SGHAT and FQNNGV. The length of the CDR3 is 12 residues. The CDR3 nucleotides read TGTGCCAGCAGCTTAGAAGGCGGTCCCCAGCATTTT. Encoded protein: CASSLEGGPQHF.

A few counts support this clone. The V gene is TRBV5-4, the J gene TRBJ2-3, with 7 bases fitting TRBD1. CDR1 is SGHNT, CDR2 YYREEE, per germline (reference sequence). CDR3 length: 16 residues. With 0 bases clipped from V and 7 bases from J, the junction kept 11 bases outside the gene matches. CDR3 sequence (DNA): TGTGCCAGCAGCTTGGAGCCGGGACAGAGACAACATACGCAGTATTTT. Translated, it gives CASSLEPGQRQHTQYF.

The V and J genes are TRBV6-1 and TRBJ2-3; 14 bases match TRBD2. From germline, CDR1 is MNHNS and CDR2 SASEGT. V lost 3 bases, J lost 4 bases, and 0 bases stayed unmatched. The CDR3 is 15 amino acids. The CDR3 DNA is TGTGCCAGCAGTGAGACTAGCGGGGGGGCAGATACGCAGTATTTT. Protein product: CASSETSGGADTQYF.

Notes on this clone: Additional DNA sequences in this sample encode the identical CDR3. This chain joins TRBV9 and TRBJ1-4, with D perhaps TRBD1 (5 bases). The V end was cut by 0 bases, the J end by 8 bases, with 11 bases between. The CDR3 contains 14 residues. Germline V gene sequence: CDR1 SGDLS, CDR2 YYNGEE. CDR3 residues: CASSVAREGEKLFF. The CDR3 bases are TGTGCCAGCAGCGTAGCCAGGGAGGGCGAAAAACTGTTTTTT.

The chain couples TRBV2 to TRBJ2-4; 7 bases are a match to TRBD1. The CDR3 totals 12 residues. The V segment lost 7 bases and the J segment 9 bases; nucleotides outside the gene matches: 6. Germline loops: CDR1 SNHLY, CDR2 FYNNEI. The CDR3 region is CASKTGLAIQYF. Here the CDR3 DNA reads TGTGCCAGCAAGACAGGGTTGGCCATTCAGTACTTC.

The V and J genes are TRBV6-1 and TRBJ1-1, with 7 bases matching TRBD1. Unmatched junction bases numbered 2, after V lost 4 bases and J lost 0 bases. This CDR3 region has 14 residues. Per germline, CDR1 MNHNS and CDR2 SASEGT. The CDR3 sequence is CASSVGQMNTEAFF. In DNA form, the CDR3 reads TGTGCCAGCAGTGTGGGACAGATGAACACTGAAGCTTTCTTT.

V usage is TRBV10-3 and J usage is TRBJ2-1; a weak D match, TRBD2 (6 bases). The CDR3 extends over 15 amino acids. The germline gives CDR1 ENHRY, CDR2 SYGVKD. V dropped 8 bases and J dropped 0 bases, with 14 bases sitting between them. The CDR3 bases are TGTGCCATCCAGGCGTCCGGGAGCTCCTACAATGAGCAGTTCTTC. It codes for CAIQASGSSYNEQFF.

The rearrangement joins TRBV7-2 to TRBJ2-5, with TRBD2 as a possible D gene (6 bases). Germline values: CDR1 SGHTA, CDR2 FQGNSA. Trimming left V 4 bases short and J 4 bases short, with 16 bases between. This CDR3 region has 15 residues. The CDR3, as DNA: TGTGCCAGCAGCTCTGGAGGACCCGGGGGAGAGACCCAGTACTTC. The encoded protein is CASSSGGPGGETQYF.